The clone carrying this T cell receptor (beta chain) came up once. This sample is drawn from a study of blood T cell repertoires in COVID-19. Exposed participants came across a COVID-19 case within 2 weeks before study entry. Measured with immunoSEQ multiplex PCR; TCRdb has only the in-frame clones, and not every one. The sample yields 130,000 to 150,000 clones, 87% seen once. This CDR3 has 14 amino acids. Trimming took 5 bases from V and 4 from J, leaving 12 bases between them. In germline, CDR1 is SGDLS, CDR2 YYNGEE. The sequenced sample consisted of PBMCs or T cells enriched from blood (not recorded which). The sequence was obtained from a woman in her thirties or forties who had been exposed to COVID-19. The rearrangement links TRBV9 to TRBJ2-2; no firm D call. The CDR3 DNA follows: TGTGCCAGCAGTTACACGGGTTTCACCGGGGAGCTGTTTTTT. It codes for CASSYTGFTGELFF.